This T cell receptor beta chain was sequenced for a study of shared clonotypes between healthy human individuals. Study-level information: Three plates each covered CD4 naive and memory; CD8 naive two, CD8 memory one.

Looked up from germline, CDR1 is GTSNPN and CDR2 is SVGIG (reference sequence). The CDR3 runs 15 residues. Trimming stripped 0 bases from V and 10 bases from J, with 19 bases between. The assay was carried out at the deep level. The repertoire was sequenced with immunoSEQ multiplex PCR; TCRdb's copy has only in-frame clones and lacks some. Here the sample spans under 1,900,000 clones, around 98.5% being singletons. The study separated CD4+ cells into CD45RA+ naive and CD45RA-negative memory subsets. Material: naive CD4+ T cells sorted from blood. Noted subset: CD45RA+ positively selected. The sequence came from a man aged 25 to 40 in good health. The J gene is TRBJ1-5, the V gene TRBV30; no firm D call. The CDR3 coding sequence is TGTGCCTGGAGTGTTCCGGGCGGACCAGGTCGACCCCAGCATTTT. This translates into CAWSVPGGPGRPQHF.